One and the same sample provided the 18 T cell receptor beta chains below, sequenced in a study of T cells expressing NK-cell markers. TCRdb reprocessed the 5' RACE reads and reports one entry per CDR3 protein, with no DNA. Its table records 500,000 to 600,000 distinct CDR3 sequences. The sample comprised blood T cells: a sorted CD56 or NKG2C T cell subset, CD4+ or CD8+ T cells, or bulk PBMC T cells (not recorded which). The receptors were gathered from a man between 18 and 29 years old in good health.

J is TRBJ2-7 and V is TRBV12-3 or TRBV12-4. The CDR3 runs 14 residues. The CDR3 loop is CASSLVTPSYEQYF.

V usage is TRBV6-6 and J usage is TRBJ1-4; no DNA is available, so the TRBD1 call from TCRdb remains unchecked. Germline CDR1 reads MNHNY; CDR2 reads SVGAGI (reference sequence). This CDR3 contains 13 residues. The CDR3: CASSKGANEKLFF.

The V call is TRBV5-1, the J call TRBJ2-1; TCRdb returns TRBD1, unconfirmable since there is no DNA. This CDR3 is built from 16 residues. The V gene's germline CDR1 is SGHRS and CDR2 YFSETQ. The CDR3 reads CASSLERGGYYNEQFF. Full variable domain (outside the CDR3, taken from reference TRBV5-1 and TRBJ2-1): KAGVTQTPRYLIKTRGQQVTLSCSPISGHRSVSWYQQTPGQGLQFLFEYFSETQRNKGNFPGRFSGRQFSNSRSEMNVSTLELGDSALYLCASSLERGGYYNEQFFGPGTRLTVL.

This rearrangement joins TRBV5-1 to TRBJ2-3; there is no DNA to check the TCRdb D call of TRBD2. The CDR3 spans 18 residues. The germline CDR1 and CDR2 sequences are SGHRS and YFSETQ. CDR3 in amino acids: CASSLVASGGRSTHTQYF.

This chain connects TRBV11-2 to TRBJ1-3; with no DNA, the TCRdb D assignment of TRBD1 cannot be verified. This CDR3 spans 15 amino acids. Germline V gives CDR1 SGHAT, CDR2 FQNNGV. The CDR3 protein is CASSPDRGAGNTIYF.

The rearrangement uses TRBV29-1 and TRBJ2-1; the D call from TCRdb, TRBD1, cannot be confirmed without DNA. CDR1 SQVTM and CDR2 ANQGSEA come from the germline V gene. The CDR3 covers 16 residues. CDR3 loop: CSSIGGGRDSDNEQFF.

The V gene is TRBV10-2, the J gene TRBJ1-5; with no DNA, the TCRdb D assignment of TRBD1 cannot be verified. The CDR3 has 13 residues. Germline CDR1 is WSHSY and CDR2 is SAAADI. CDR3 sequence reads: CASRNRETQPQHF.

The J gene is TRBJ1-5, the V gene TRBV20-1; without DNA, the TCRdb call of TRBD1 cannot be checked. The CDR3 runs 15 residues. From germline, CDR1 is DFQATT and CDR2 SNEGSKA (reference sequence). The CDR3: CSARQTGTGNQPQHF.

The chain uses TRBV20-1 and TRBJ1-1. The CDR3 runs 14 residues. The germline CDR1 and CDR2 sequences are DFQATT and SNEGSKA (reference sequence). The CDR3 region is CSARLSGMSTEAFF.

V gene TRBV7-9 combines with J gene TRBJ1-1. Germline-derived CDR1 and CDR2 are SEHNR and FQNEAQ (reference sequence). This CDR3 is 14 amino acids long. CDR3 sequence: CASSPWGEDTEAFF.

V is TRBV7-9 and J is TRBJ2-1; TCRdb returns TRBD2, unconfirmable since there is no DNA. This CDR3 has 17 amino acids. CDR1 is SEHNR and CDR2 is FQNEAQ in the germline V gene (reference sequence). The CDR3 sequence is CASRSSWAGEAYNEQFF.

The V gene is TRBV3-1, the J gene TRBJ2-3; checking the TCRdb D call of TRBD2 is not possible without DNA. Germline CDR1 reads LGHDT; CDR2 reads YNNKEL (reference sequence). CDR3 length: 19 residues. The CDR3 sequence is CASSHPTPGLSSSTDTQYF.

This chain connects TRBV20-1 to TRBJ2-3; TCRdb outputs TRBD2, but without DNA this stays unchecked. Germline CDR1 reads DFQATT; CDR2 reads SNEGSKA (reference sequence). The CDR3 length is 14 residues. CDR3: CSARGQGNTDTQYF.

The CDR3 reads CASSPNVNRGQTYEQYF. The rearrangement links TRBV7-6 to TRBJ2-7; TCRdb designates TRBD1, a call that cannot be tested without DNA. The CDR3 contains 17 residues. Germline lookup yields CDR1 SGHVS and CDR2 FNYEAQ.

The chain carries TRBV3-1 and TRBJ2-1; lacking DNA, the TRBD2 call made by TCRdb goes unchecked. Per the germline V gene, CDR1 is LGHDT and CDR2 is YNNKEL (reference sequence). This CDR3 has 17 amino acids. The CDR3 loop reads CASSQDDPSGSHNEQFF.

The rearrangement joins TRBV12-3 or TRBV12-4 to TRBJ2-3. The CDR3 sequence is 13 residues long. The CDR3: CASSILKTTTQYF.

The chain combines TRBV20-1 with TRBJ2-5; TCRdb gives TRBD1 as the D gene, but with no DNA this cannot be confirmed. Germline values: CDR1 DFQATT, CDR2 SNEGSKA (reference sequence). This CDR3 is built from 18 residues. CDR3 loop: CSAPPLLGRSWPGETQYF.

The J gene is TRBJ2-1, the V gene TRBV12-3 or TRBV12-4. The CDR3 spans 15 residues. The CDR3 reads CASSLDRTSYNEQFF.